These 15 T cell receptor beta chains were all obtained from the same sample, sequenced in a study of CD8+CD57+ T cells in acquired aplastic anemia. Genomic DNA, serving as template, underwent TCR beta VDJ and CDR3 profiling. TCRdb reprocessed the reads with MiXCR, giving one entry per CDR3 protein. This table has around 430,000 distinct CDR3 sequences, around 32% appearing once. Patients chosen for sequencing had CD8+CD57+ cells that had expanded, as shown by flow cytometry. The sample comprised sorted CD4+, CD8+, or CD8+CD57+ T cells (not recorded which) from PBMCs. The receptors shown here come from a human donor with aplastic anemia.

To note about this clonotype: The conserved phenylalanine or tryptophan normally closing the CDR3 is absent here, so this likely arose from a read error. Because the CDR3's place on the DNA is in doubt, the DNA is left out and the CDR3 is given as listed by TCRdb. V gene TRBV20-1 combines with J gene TRBJ2-4; whether TRBD1, the table's D call, matches the DNA was not checked. The CDR3 is 13 residues long, ends included. Germline CDR1 DFQATT, CDR2 SNEGSKA (reference sequence). CDR3 region: CSAKDRGLALWYL.

The rearrangement joins TRBV29-1 to TRBJ2-7; possible D gene TRBD1, 5 bases. V was trimmed by 5 bases and J by 5 bases, leaving 10 bases between them. Germline V gives CDR1 SQVTM, CDR2 ANQGSEA. The CDR3 covers 11 residues. Written as DNA, the CDR3 is TGCAGCGTTTCAGGGTGGGACGAGCAGTACTTC. Protein product: CSVSGWDEQYF.

This clonotype came up many times. The gene calls are TRBV15 and TRBJ1-2; D may be TRBD1 (6 bases). This CDR3 is built from 16 residues. The germline V gene encodes CDR1 LNHNV and CDR2 YYDKDF (reference sequence). V was shortened by 1 base and J by 2 bases, with 14 bases between the two germline ends. The CDR3 here is CATSRAGYQGNYGYTF. For the CDR3, the DNA is TGTGCCACCAGCAGAGCCGGTTATCAGGGGAACTATGGCTACACCTTC.

This clonotype was observed a handful of times. The chain has TRBV12-3 or TRBV12-4 and TRBJ1-1; D is uncertain. Trimming took 3 bases from V and 5 from J, leaving 10 bases between them. This CDR3 is built from 13 residues. The CDR3 here is CASSFFGRTEAFF. The CDR3 nucleotides read TGTGCCAGCAGTTTTTTCGGGAGGACTGAAGCTTTCTTT.

This clonotype was detected a few times. V and J are TRBV20-1 and TRBJ2-6; TRBD2 is a possible D gene (5 bases). Trimming pared 0 bases from V and 2 bases from J, leaving 8 bases between. CDR1 is DFQATT and CDR2 is SNEGSKA in the germline V gene (reference sequence). The CDR3 sequence is 15 residues long. The CDR3 reads CSARDGSAGANVLTF. DNA of the CDR3: TGCAGTGCTAGAGATGGGAGTGCTGGGGCCAACGTCCTGACTTTC.

This clonotype was detected ten times or more. The chain recombines TRBV29-1 with TRBJ1-2; 7 bases agree with TRBD1. From germline, CDR1 is SQVTM and CDR2 ANQGSEA. The CDR3 is made up of 11 amino acids. Trimming at V came to 7 bases and at J to 6 bases, leaving 5 bases not matched to a gene. The CDR3 sequence is CSARQGDGYTF. DNA of the CDR3: TGCAGCGCCCGACAGGGCGATGGCTACACCTTC.

For this clonotype: A much larger clone is a single base away; this may be a read error. This chain uses TRBV7-9 with TRBJ2-6, with D possibly TRBD2 on 6 matching bases. This CDR3 is 15 amino acids long. Germline lookup yields CDR1 SEHNR and CDR2 FQNEAQ (reference sequence). The CDR3 DNA follows: TGTGCCAGCAGCCCGGCGGGGCCTGGGGCCAACGCCCTGACTTTC. Protein product: CASSPAGPGANALTF.

This clonotype has a handful of counts. The chain carries TRBV6-1 and TRBJ1-2; D is unclear. There are 14 residues in the CDR3. V lost 3 bases and J lost 4, with 12 bases in between. Germline CDR1 is MNHNS and CDR2 is SASEGT. The CDR3 loop reads CASSDPRSSYGYTF. The CDR3 coding sequence is TGTGCCAGCAGTGATCCAAGGAGTTCCTATGGCTACACCTTC.

Notes on this clonotype: A much larger clone is a single base away; this may be a read error. J is TRBJ1-5 and V is TRBV11-1; 7 bases are a match to TRBD1. V shed 5 bases and J 5 bases; nucleotides not matched to a gene: 9. The CDR3 spans 15 residues. Germline V gives CDR1 SGHAT, CDR2 FQDESV (reference sequence). The CDR3 spells CASSMGQLDDQPQHF. CDR3 sequence (DNA): TGTGCCAGCAGCATGGGACAGTTGGACGATCAGCCCCAGCATTTT.

Only one count was recorded for this clonotype. The rearrangement joins TRBV7-2 to TRBJ1-6; D possibly corresponds to TRBD1 (5 bases). Germline CDR1 reads SGHTA; CDR2 reads FQGNSA. The length of the CDR3 is 14 residues. Between the trimmed V and J ends, which lost 1 base and 12 bases, there was a span of 13 bases. The CDR3 loop reads CASSLEIRVKPLHF. The CDR3 DNA is TGTGCCAGCAGCTTAGAGATCAGGGTAAAACCCCTCCACTTT.

Ten or more counts support this clonotype. The J gene is TRBJ1-1, the V gene TRBV7-3, with D maybe TRBD1 (5 bases). There are 14 residues in the CDR3. Trimming shortened V by 3 bases and J by 3 bases, and 11 bases separated the two germline ends. Germline V gene sequence: CDR1 SGHTA, CDR2 FQGTGA. The chain's CDR3 is CASSFGRDDTEAFF. The CDR3, as DNA: TGTGCCAGCAGCTTTGGCAGGGACGACACTGAAGCTTTCTTT.

The chain recombines TRBV19 with TRBJ2-4; tentative D call: TRBD1 (5 bases). CDR1 is LNHDA and CDR2 is SQIVND in the germline V gene (reference sequence). With 4 bases removed from V and 6 bases from J, the gap between germline ends came to 13 bases. This CDR3 contains 14 residues. CDR3 amino acids: CASSTQVSGNIQYF. DNA of the CDR3: TGTGCCAGTAGTACACAGGTCTCTGGAAACATTCAGTACTTC.

Concerning this clonotype: This clone may be a read error of a much larger clone one base away. The gene calls are TRBV2 and TRBJ1-6; a weak D match, TRBD1 (5 bases). Between the trimmed V and J ends, which lost 6 bases and 8 bases, there was a span of 17 bases. Looked up from germline, CDR1 is SNHLY and CDR2 is FYNNEI. This CDR3 has 15 residues. Here the CDR3 DNA reads TGTGCCAGCAGCGTAGGGACCACGGATGATTCACCCCTCCACTTT. This encodes CASSVGTTDDSPLHF.

Remarks on this clonotype: A junction end diverges from the germline sequence, so it may reflect a read error. The chain joins TRBV7-8 to TRBJ1-1; no firm D call. CDR1 and CDR2 (germline): SGHVS, FQNEAQ. The CDR3 runs 15 residues. CDR3 DNA sequence: TGTGCCAGCAGCAACCGCCGGGATTTGAACACTGAAGCCTTCTTT. This sequence encodes CASSNRRDLNTEAFF.

Regarding this clonotype: A much larger clone lies one base from this, so it may be a read error. This sequence joins TRBV19 and TRBJ2-5; the match to TRBD2 covers 12 bases. Germline CDR1 LNHDA, CDR2 SQIVND (reference sequence). The CDR3 sequence is 15 residues long. The CDR3 bases are TGTGTCAGGCACACTAGCGGGGGGCACCAAGAGACCCAGTACTTC. Protein: CVRHTSGGHQETQYF.